The rows below give T cell receptor beta chains drawn from one sample of a study of blood T cell repertoires in COVID-19. TCRdb keeps only in-frame clones here, not all; method: immunoSEQ multiplex PCR. The sample holds 70,000 or so clones, around 79% seen once. Specimen: peripheral blood. The source of these receptors is a man aged 55 to 70 with acute or convalescent COVID-19. Each CDR3 is given with its conserved first and last residue. The D gene is left open where the match is weak.

D: TRBD1
J: TRBJ2-3
V: TRBV25-1
DNA: TGTGCCAGCAGAACAGGGGGCTCGGCAGATACGCAGTATTTT
CDR3: CASRTGGSADTQYF

D: NA
J: TRBJ2-3
V: TRBV5-8
DNA: TGTGCCAGCAGCCCAAGCAGGGTTTACACAGATACGCAGTATTTT
CDR3: CASSPSRVYTDTQYF

D: TRBD1
J: TRBJ2-7
V: TRBV4-1
DNA: TGCGCCAGCAGCTTACGGACAGGGGCCTCATACGAGCAGTACTTC
CDR3: CASSLRTGASYEQYF

D: TRBD1
J: TRBJ1-1
V: TRBV7-8
DNA: TGTGCCAGCAGCTTTCTGAACAGGGGGAACACTGAAGCTTTCTTT
CDR3: CASSFLNRGNTEAFF

D: NA
J: TRBJ2-7
V: TRBV18
DNA: TGTGCCAGCTCGCGAGGACGGGGAGGCTACGAGCAGTACTTC
CDR3: CASSRGRGGYEQYF

D: TRBD1
J: TRBJ2-2
V: TRBV24-1
DNA: TGTGCCACCAGTGATTCCGGACAGGGTTGGACCGGGGAGCTGTTTTTT
CDR3: CATSDSGQGWTGELFF

D: NA
J: TRBJ2-6
V: TRBV19
DNA: TGTGCCAGTAGCGCCTTTCGACGGGACTCTGGGGCCAACGTCCTGACTTTC
CDR3: CASSAFRRDSGANVLTF

D: NA
J: TRBJ1-4
V: TRBV18
DNA: TGTGCCAGCTCAGGAACATTCGGGGAGGCTTATGAAAAACTGTTTTTT
CDR3: CASSGTFGEAYEKLFF

D: TRBD1
J: TRBJ2-5
V: TRBV13
DNA: TGTGCCAGCAGCCTACGGACAGGGGGTGAAGAGACCCAGTACTTC
CDR3: CASSLRTGGEETQYF

D: NA
J: TRBJ2-1
V: TRBV3-1/TRBV3-2
DNA: TGTGCCAGCAGCCAAGGCCAGCGGGCCTACAATGAGCAGTTCTTC
CDR3: CASSQGQRAYNEQFF

D: NA
J: TRBJ1-1
V: TRBV15
DNA: TGTGCCACCAGCCGGGGGGGGATGGTCACTGAAGCTTTCTTT
CDR3: CATSRGGMVTEAFF

D: NA
J: TRBJ2-7
V: TRBV5-5
DNA: TGTGCCAGCAGCTTAGGATTACCCGGGGTCTACGAGCAGTACTTC
CDR3: CASSLGLPGVYEQYF

D: NA
J: TRBJ1-5
V: TRBV5-6
DNA: TGTGCCAGCAGCTTGGGGCAGTATAGCAATCAGCCCCAGCATTTT
CDR3: CASSLGQYSNQPQHF

D: TRBD1
J: TRBJ2-7
V: TRBV7-9
DNA: TGTGCCAGCTCGCCCCGACCGGGACAGGGAGTATACGAGCAGTACTTC
CDR3: CASSPRPGQGVYEQYF